These T cell receptor beta chains were read from a single sample in a study of T cell repertoires in cytomegalovirus infection. Their recognized antigens are unknown. Each CDR3 protein gets one entry after TCRdb re-called the reads with MiXCR. The sample yields some 940,000 distinct CDR3 sequences, roughly 30% seen once. The sequenced sample was cultured CD8+ T cells from PBMCs, obtained from culture after CMV antigen stimulation. The receptors stem from a human donor in good health (CMV status not recorded). Some clones in this sample may be carry-over from other donors' samples. CDR3s include the opening cysteine and the closing phenylalanine or tryptophan. The D gene is left open where the match is weak. The size entry is marked missing in some rows and otherwise reads once, few, many or a size class.

size: NA
J: TRBJ1-6
V: TRBV6-5
D: NA
CDR3: CTSSYSGSNSPLHF
DNA: TGTACCAGCAGTTACTCTGGCAGCAATTCACCCCTCCACTTT

size: few
J: TRBJ1-1
V: TRBV20-1
D: NA
CDR3: CSAQKGGEWAFF
DNA: TGCAGTGCTCAAAAGGGTGGAGAGTGGGCTTTCTTT

size: NA
J: TRBJ1-2
V: TRBV24-1
D: TRBD1
CDR3: CATSGGDRGNNGYTF
DNA: TGTGCCACCAGTGGTGGGGACAGGGGGAATAATGGCTACACCTTC

size: few
J: TRBJ2-2
V: TRBV4-1
D: TRBD2
CDR3: CASSNLAGGNTGELFF
DNA: TGCGCCAGCAGCAATCTAGCGGGGGGTAACACCGGGGAGCTGTTTTTT

size: NA
J: TRBJ2-5
V: TRBV13
D: NA
CDR3: CASSLLTARVETQYF
DNA: TGTGCCAGCAGCCTCCTGACAGCAAGGGTTGAGACCCAGTACTTC

size: NA
J: TRBJ1-5
V: TRBV6-2/TRBV6-3
D: NA
CDR3: CASSYLNRTYPNNQPQHF
DNA: TGTGCCAGCAGTTACTTAAACAGGACTTACCCTAACAATCAGCCCCAGCATTTT

size: few
J: TRBJ1-5
V: TRBV28
D: NA
CDR3: CASARYNSNQPQHF
DNA: TGTGCCAGCGCCCGTTATAATAGCAATCAGCCCCAGCATTTT

size: NA
J: TRBJ2-3
V: TRBV6-5
D: TRBD1
CDR3: CASTGPGQRGSDTQYF
DNA: TGTGCCAGCACTGGTCCGGGACAGAGAGGTTCAGATACGCAGTATTTT

size: NA
J: TRBJ2-2
V: TRBV5-1
D: NA
CDR3: CASSLDDLGPGTTGELFF
DNA: TGCGCCAGCAGCTTGGATGACCTTGGGCCAGGAACCACCGGGGAGCTGTTTTTT

size: NA
J: TRBJ1-1
V: TRBV25-1
D: NA
CDR3: CASSEYQGSSTEAFF
DNA: TGTGCCAGCAGTGAATATCAGGGAAGCAGCACTGAAGCTTTCTTT

size: NA
J: TRBJ1-2
V: TRBV10-3
D: NA
CDR3: CAISPPAGVYGYTF
DNA: TGTGCCATCAGCCCCCCCGCCGGGGTCTATGGCTACACCTTC

size: many
J: TRBJ2-2
V: TRBV7-6
D: NA
CDR3: CASSPGWTGELFF
DNA: TGTGCCAGCAGCCCAGGGTGGACCGGGGAGCTGTTTTTT

size: NA
J: TRBJ2-5
V: TRBV5-4
D: TRBD1
CDR3: CASSARPAPMTGGALETQYF
DNA: TGTGCCAGCAGCGCAAGACCCGCACCTATGACAGGGGGCGCTCTAGAGACCCAGTACTTC

size: few
J: TRBJ1-2
V: TRBV7-9
D: NA
CDR3: CASLGAGTHYGYTF
DNA: TGTGCCAGTTTGGGGGCAGGGACCCACTATGGCTACACCTTC

size: many
J: TRBJ2-1
V: TRBV7-6
D: NA
CDR3: CASSLEQGGFMNEQFF
DNA: TGTGCCAGCAGCTTAGAGCAGGGGGGCTTTATGAATGAGCAGTTCTTC

size: few
J: TRBJ1-2
V: TRBV7-9
D: NA
CDR3: CASSGGLYGYTF
DNA: TGTGCCAGCAGCGGCGGACTCTATGGCTACACCTTC

size: NA
J: TRBJ2-7
V: TRBV4-1
D: NA
CDR3: CASSQERQVGYEQYF
DNA: TGCGCCAGCAGCCAAGAGAGACAGGTGGGGTACGAGCAGTACTTC

size: NA
J: TRBJ2-2
V: TRBV19
D: TRBD1
CDR3: CASSSDRGYTGELFF
DNA: TGTGCCAGTAGTTCGGACAGGGGATACACCGGGGAGCTGTTTTTT

size: few
J: TRBJ1-4
V: TRBV27
D: NA
CDR3: CASSLGTGGIEKLFF
DNA: TGTGCCAGCAGCCTTGGGACGGGAGGAATTGAAAAACTGTTTTTT

size: NA
J: TRBJ1-2
V: TRBV2
D: TRBD1
CDR3: CASGGDRVTDGYTF
DNA: TGTGCCAGCGGGGGGGACAGGGTCACAGATGGCTACACCTTC

size: once
J: TRBJ2-7
V: TRBV5-1
D: NA
CDR3: CASSLGDNMEQYF
DNA: TGCGCCAGCAGCTTAGGCGACAATATGGAGCAGTACTTC

size: few
J: TRBJ1-4
V: TRBV6-1
D: NA
CDR3: CASSEGTSDIGEKLFF
DNA: TGTGCCAGCAGTGAGGGAACGTCGGATATTGGTGAAAAACTGTTTTTT